The 15 T cell receptor beta chains presented below share a single source sample, sequenced in a study of Ad26.COV2.S vaccination and SARS-CoV-2 variants. Using immunoSEQ multiplex PCR, the repertoire was profiled, and TCRdb retains in-frame clones only, with some absent. The repertoire holds 440,000 or so clones, with about 90% as singletons. Treatment: roughly 18 received Ad26.COV2.S at low or high dose, single or two shots; roughly 5 received placebo; per-sample allocation not given. Sampling was performed 63 days after the first vaccine or placebo injection. The material sequenced was peripheral blood, taken in a trial of Ad26.COV2.S vaccine versus placebo. The receptors come from a person aged 18 to 59 who received the Ad26.COV2.S COVID-19 vaccine or a placebo.

The chain carries TRBV7-2 and TRBJ2-1; TRBD2 might be the D (6 bases). The CDR3 runs 15 residues. The V gene's germline CDR1 is SGHTA and CDR2 FQGNSA. V dropped 0 bases and J dropped 2 bases, with 8 bases sitting between them. The CDR3 is CASSLAGGPYNEQFF. In DNA form, the CDR3 reads TGTGCCAGCAGCTTAGCGGGAGGACCCTACAATGAGCAGTTCTTC. Supplemented by reference TRBV7-2 and TRBJ2-1, the full variable domain reads GAGVSQSPSNKVTEKGKDVELRCDPISGHTALYWYRQSLGQGLEFLIYFQGNSAPDKSGLPSDRFSAERTGGSVSTLTIQRTQQEDSAVYLCASSLAGGPYNEQFFGPGTRLTVL.

V gene TRBV4-2 combines with J gene TRBJ2-7; D remains ambiguous. V was cut by 3 bases and J by 0 bases, with 9 bases left in between. This CDR3 has 14 amino acids. Germline CDR1 and CDR2: LGHNA and YNFKEQ. CDR3 bases: TGTGCCAGCAGCCAGAGCAGGAGCTCCTACGAGCAGTACTTC. Protein product: CASSQSRSSYEQYF.

The rearrangement uses TRBV7-2 and TRBJ1-6; unclear D gene. Germline-derived CDR1 and CDR2 are SGHTA and FQGNSA. The germline V and J ends were trimmed by 5 bases and 6 bases, with 5 bases remaining between them. The CDR3 length is 12 residues. CDR3 nucleotides: TGTGCCAGCAGCCCAACTAATTCACCCCTCCACTTT. Translation: CASSPTNSPLHF. Supplemented by reference TRBV7-2 and TRBJ1-6, the full variable domain reads GAGVSQSPSNKVTEKGKDVELRCDPISGHTALYWYRQSLGQGLEFLIYFQGNSAPDKSGLPSDRFSAERTGGSVSTLTIQRTQQEDSAVYLCASSPTNSPLHFGNGTRLTVT.

The chain links TRBV28 to TRBJ1-1; weak D call: TRBD1 (6 bases). This CDR3 is 15 amino acids long. The V end lost 5 bases, the J end lost 0 bases, and 13 bases lay between the germline ends. Germline CDR1 and CDR2: MDHEN and SYDVKM. The CDR3 DNA reads as TGTGCCAGCAGTCGCCAGGGACACCTGAACACTGAAGCTTTCTTT. Protein: CASSRQGHLNTEAFF. Combining the CDR3 with reference TRBV28 and TRBJ1-1 gives the whole variable domain DVKVTQSSRYLVKRTGEKVFLECVQDMDHENMFWYRQDPGLGLRLIYFSYDVKMKEKGDIPEGYSVSREKKERFSLILESASTNQTSMYLCASSRQGHLNTEAFFGQGTRLTVV.

J is TRBJ1-4 and V is TRBV28; D might be TRBD1 (6 bases). CDR1 and CDR2 (germline): MDHEN, SYDVKM. Trimming took 7 bases from V and 8 from J, leaving 14 bases between them. This CDR3 spans 13 amino acids. Written as DNA, the CDR3 is TGTGCCAGCATGGGGGGGCTAGAGGAAAAACTGTTTTTT. It encodes CASMGGLEEKLFF. Together with reference TRBV28 and TRBJ1-4, the CDR3 gives the full variable domain: DVKVTQSSRYLVKRTGEKVFLECVQDMDHENMFWYRQDPGLGLRLIYFSYDVKMKEKGDIPEGYSVSREKKERFSLILESASTNQTSMYLCASMGGLEEKLFFGSGTQLSVL.

This clone was counted once. Written as DNA, the CDR3 is TGTGCCTGGAGTGTTCCCAGGACAGGAAGAAATTCACCCCTCCACTTT. This codes for CAWSVPRTGRNSPLHF. The chain joins TRBV30 to TRBJ1-6, with TRBD1 matching 7 bases. Germline V CDR1 and CDR2: GTSNPN, SVGIG (reference sequence). Losses at the gene ends were 0 bases for V and 7 bases for J; bases not matched to a gene: 9. CDR3 size: 16 residues.

This chain joins TRBV4-2 and TRBJ2-3; 7 nucleotides match TRBD1. Germline loops: CDR1 LGHNA, CDR2 YNFKEQ. This CDR3 comprises 15 residues. With V trimmed by 2 bases and J by 6 bases, 8 bases remained unmatched. For the CDR3, the DNA is TGTGCCAGCAGCCAAAGGGACAGCCTTGCGGATACGCAGTATTTT. Protein sequence: CASSQRDSLADTQYF.

The V call is TRBV6-5, the J call TRBJ2-2; D is undetermined. V was cut by 4 bases and J by 0 bases, with 0 bases left in between. This CDR3 contains 12 residues. Per the germline V gene, CDR1 is MNHEY and CDR2 is SVGAGI. The CDR3 DNA reads TGTGCCAGCAGTTCGAACACCGGGGAGCTGTTTTTT. As protein: CASSSNTGELFF.

The chain recombines TRBV5-1 with TRBJ1-1; D is unresolved. This CDR3 region has 15 residues. The V gene lost 0 bases and the J gene lost 0 bases, with 9 bases spanning the gap. CDR1 SGHRS and CDR2 YFSETQ come from the germline V gene. CDR3 bases: TGCGCCAGCAGCTTGGATGGGCAGTTGAACACTGAAGCTTTCTTT. Protein: CASSLDGQLNTEAFF.

The rearrangement links TRBV10-3 to TRBJ2-1; D may be TRBD2 (6 bases). The CDR3 spans 14 residues. Germline CDR1 reads ENHRY; CDR2 reads SYGVKD. The V end lost 2 bases, the J end lost 9 bases, and 14 bases lay between the germline ends. The CDR3 coding sequence is TGTGCCATCAGTGAGGGAGGGAAATGGAGTGAGCAGTTCTTC. Protein: CAISEGGKWSEQFF.

This sequence joins TRBV5-6 and TRBJ2-7; TRBD1 might be the D (6 bases). Germline V gene data show CDR1 as SGHDT and CDR2 as YYEEEE. Deletions cut 2 bases from V and 5 bases from J, with 14 bases between. The CDR3 is 14 amino acids. CDR3 sequence: CASSFRGDIDEQYF. The CDR3 DNA reads as TGTGCCAGCAGCTTTCGAGGGGACATCGACGAGCAGTACTTC.

This sequence joins TRBV29-1 and TRBJ1-4; D remains unclear. Per germline, CDR1 SQVTM and CDR2 ANQGSEA. CDR3 size: 11 residues. CDR3 DNA sequence: TGCGGGGAGAGGGCTAATGAAAAACTGTTTTTT. As protein: CGERANEKLFF.

The chain recombines TRBV29-1 with TRBJ2-7; 12 bases line up with TRBD1. The V gene end was trimmed by 7 bases and the J gene end by 5 bases; junction bases not matched to a gene: 6. The CDR3 is 13 residues long. Germline CDR1 reads SQVTM; CDR2 reads ANQGSEA. The CDR3 sequence: CSGLGQGAHEQYF. The CDR3 nucleotides read TGCAGCGGTCTGGGACAGGGGGCCCACGAGCAGTACTTC.

The chain has TRBV18 and TRBJ2-1; 12 nucleotides agree with TRBD2. CDR3 length equals 15 residues. From germline, CDR1 is KGHSH and CDR2 LQKENI. The V gene end was trimmed by 3 bases and the J gene end by 9 bases; junction bases not matched to a gene: 6. As DNA, the CDR3 is TGTGCCAGCTCACCCGGACTAGCGGGGACTTTTGAGCAGTTCTTC. This sequence encodes CASSPGLAGTFEQFF.

The chain employs TRBV5-5 and TRBJ2-7, with a possible D match to TRBD2 (6 bases). The CDR3 sequence is 14 residues long. Germline V gives CDR1 SGHKS, CDR2 YYEKEE (reference sequence). V lost 6 bases to trimming and J lost 3 bases, with 16 bases between them. CDR3 DNA sequence: TGTGCCAGCATCCTGTATAGCGGAAGCTACGAGCAGTACTTC. Amino acids: CASILYSGSYEQYF.